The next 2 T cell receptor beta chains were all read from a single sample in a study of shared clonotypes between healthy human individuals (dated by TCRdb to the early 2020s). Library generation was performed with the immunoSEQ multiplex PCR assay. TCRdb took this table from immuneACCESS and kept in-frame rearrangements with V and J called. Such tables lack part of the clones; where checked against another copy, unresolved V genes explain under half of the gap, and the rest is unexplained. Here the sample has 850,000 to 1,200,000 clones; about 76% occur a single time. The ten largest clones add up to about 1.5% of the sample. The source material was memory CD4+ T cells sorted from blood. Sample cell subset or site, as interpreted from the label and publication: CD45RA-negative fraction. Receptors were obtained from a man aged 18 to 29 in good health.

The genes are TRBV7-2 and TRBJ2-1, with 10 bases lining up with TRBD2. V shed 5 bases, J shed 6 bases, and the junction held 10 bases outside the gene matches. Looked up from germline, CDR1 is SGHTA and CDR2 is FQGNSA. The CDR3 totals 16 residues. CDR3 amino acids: CASSPNWVAGGNEQFF. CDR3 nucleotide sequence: TGTGCCAGCAGCCCTAACTGGGTAGCGGGAGGCAATGAGCAGTTCTTC.

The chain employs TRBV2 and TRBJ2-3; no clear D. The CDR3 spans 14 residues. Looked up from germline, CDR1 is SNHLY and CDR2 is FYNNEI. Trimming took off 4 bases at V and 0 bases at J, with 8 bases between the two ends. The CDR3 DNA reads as TGTGCCAGCAGTGCCGAGCTTAGCACAGATACGCAGTATTTT. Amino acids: CASSAELSTDTQYF.